These 32 T cell receptor beta chains came from one sample sequenced in a study of control samples from healthy donors and cancer patients. The assay was immunoSEQ multiplex PCR, and TCRdb's table has in-frame clones only and misses some. The sample includes about 89,000 clones, around 86% seen only once; the top ten take around 20%. The sequenced sample consisted of blood. The receptors shown here come from a man aged 30 to 39 in good health.

This clone was picked up a small number of times. The CDR3, as DNA: TGTGCCAGCAGCTTACAGGGTTCGGGAAACACCATATATTTT. Protein product: CASSLQGSGNTIYF. The chain combines TRBV5-4 with TRBJ1-3; D is possibly TRBD1 (6 bases). Germline V gene lookup returns CDR1 SGHNT and CDR2 YYREEE (reference sequence). CDR3 length: 14 residues. Trimming removed 2 bases at V and 4 bases at J, with 10 bases between.

V usage is TRBV29-1 and J usage is TRBJ2-3; the D call may be TRBD1 or TRBD2 (5 bases each). The germline V and J ends were trimmed by 6 bases and 2 bases, with 15 bases remaining between them. The V gene's germline CDR1 is SQVTM and CDR2 ANQGSEA. The CDR3 has 14 residues. The CDR3 sequence is CSVVGRGLTDTQYF. For the CDR3, the DNA is TGCAGCGTGGTAGGACGGGGCCTCACAGATACGCAGTATTTT.

The sample holds one count of this clone. This chain joins TRBV4-1 and TRBJ1-5, with a tentative D call TRBD1 (5 bases). Between the trimmed V and J ends, which lost 4 bases and 3 bases, there was a span of 19 bases. This CDR3 comprises 17 residues. The V gene's germline CDR1 is MGHRA and CDR2 YSYEKL. CDR3 sequence (DNA): TGCGCCAGCAGCCCCTCCACAGGCAGGGTGGTCAATCAGCCCCAGCATTTT. Protein sequence: CASSPSTGRVVNQPQHF.

The chain couples TRBV9 to TRBJ2-5, with 11 bases fitting TRBD2. Germline CDR1 reads SGDLS; CDR2 reads YYNGEE. This CDR3 is built from 17 residues. V lost 4 bases and J lost 0; bases outside the gene matches: 8. This CDR3 is CASSPVTSGGYQETQYF. DNA for the CDR3: TGTGCCAGCAGCCCAGTCACTAGCGGGGGTTACCAAGAGACCCAGTACTTC.

This clone appeared once. The chain recombines TRBV12-3 or TRBV12-4 with TRBJ1-2; no clear D. V gave up 6 bases and J gave up 8 bases, with 7 bases separating them. The CDR3 loop spans 10 amino acids. CDR3 amino acids: CASSPEGYTF. The CDR3 coding sequence is TGTGCCAGCAGCCCAGAGGGCTACACCTTC.

V usage is TRBV27 and J usage is TRBJ2-7; D is possibly TRBD2 (5 bases). The CDR3 runs to 14 residues. The V gene lost 5 bases and the J gene lost 0 bases, with 11 bases spanning the gap. The germline V gene has CDR1 MNHEY and CDR2 SMNVEV (reference sequence). As DNA, the CDR3 is TGTGCCAGCAGTCCAAGGACTGCCTCCTACGAGCAGTACGTC. It is translated as CASSPRTASYEQYV.

This chain links TRBV30 with TRBJ1-3; D gene ambiguous. Germline CDR1 GTSNPN, CDR2 SVGIG (reference sequence). This CDR3 spans 14 amino acids. The V end lost 4 bases, the J end lost 2 bases, and 12 bases lay between the germline ends. CDR3 sequence reads: CAWTLRSAGNTIYF. In nucleotides, the CDR3 is TGTGCCTGGACCCTCAGGTCAGCTGGAAACACCATATATTTT.

The rearrangement joins TRBV4-1 to TRBJ1-2; D is perhaps TRBD1 (6 bases). V was trimmed by 4 bases and J by 2 bases, leaving 17 bases between them. CDR1 MGHRA and CDR2 YSYEKL come from the germline V gene. The CDR3 runs to 16 residues. For the CDR3, the DNA is TGCGCCAGCAGCCCCCCGGGCGGACAGACAAACTATGGCTACACCTTC. It specifies CASSPPGGQTNYGYTF.

The chain employs TRBV2 and TRBJ2-7; TRBD1 aligns across 7 bases. Germline V gene lookup returns CDR1 SNHLY and CDR2 FYNNEI. V was clipped by 6 bases and J by 6 bases; unmatched bases: 8. The CDR3 spans 13 residues. Written as DNA, the CDR3 is TGTGCCAGCAGACGACAGGGAACCCTCGAGCAGTACGTC. It is translated as CASRRQGTLEQYV.

The rearrangement uses TRBV13 and TRBJ2-2; a weak D match, TRBD2 (5 bases). The CDR3 covers 13 residues. CDR1 and CDR2 (germline): PRHDT, FYEKMQ (reference sequence). Trimming stripped 5 bases from V and 3 bases from J, with 7 bases between. In DNA, the CDR3 is TGTGCCAGCAGCCGAGGGTACACCGGGGAGCTGTTTTTT. This encodes CASSRGYTGELFF.

CDR3 region: CAISELGHPEAFF. CDR3 nucleotides: TGTGCCATCAGTGAACTGGGTCACCCTGAAGCTTTCTTT. The V and J genes are TRBV10-3 and TRBJ1-1; no clear D gene. The CDR3 has 13 residues. The germline CDR1 and CDR2 sequences are ENHRY and SYGVKD. With 3 bases removed from V and 6 bases from J, the gap between germline ends came to 11 bases.

The chain is built from TRBV18 and TRBJ1-2; D unresolved. This CDR3 comprises 14 residues. The germline V gene encodes CDR1 KGHSH and CDR2 LQKENI. Trimming cost V 5 bases and J 0 bases, with 10 bases left between them. The CDR3 spells CASSFTDANYGYTF. The CDR3 DNA follows: TGTGCCAGCTCATTTACTGACGCTAACTATGGCTACACCTTC.

A few counts support this clone. V and J are TRBV19 and TRBJ2-1; 11 bases fit TRBD2. Germline-derived CDR1 and CDR2 are LNHDA and SQIVND (reference sequence). The CDR3 covers 17 residues. The trim removed 4 bases at V and 4 bases at J, leaving 9 bases unmatched. DNA for the CDR3: TGTGCCAGTAGTAGTAGGGCTAGCGGGGGGTTTTACAATGAGCAGTTCTTC. Translating gives CASSSRASGGFYNEQFF. Full variable domain (rest looked up from reference TRBV19 and TRBJ2-1): DGGITQSPKYLFRKEGQNVTLSCEQNLNHDAMYWYRQDPGQGLRLIYYSQIVNDFQKGDIAEGYSVSREKKESFPLTVTSAQKNPTAFYLCASSSRASGGFYNEQFFGPGTRLTVL.

The chain is built from TRBV30 and TRBJ1-1, with TRBD1 matching over 9 bases. CDR3 length equals 13 residues. J was trimmed by 3 bases and V by 6 bases; bases with no gene match: 5. From germline, CDR1 is GTSNPN and CDR2 SVGIG (reference sequence). The CDR3 coding sequence is TGTGCCTGTCGACAGGGGGTTTACACTGAAGCTTTCTTT. Translated, it gives CACRQGVYTEAFF.

The chain carries TRBV5-1 and TRBJ2-3; D possibly corresponds to TRBD2 (6 bases). This CDR3 has 13 residues. V shed 2 bases and J shed 6 bases, with 10 bases lying between them. Germline V CDR1 and CDR2: SGHRS, YFSETQ. In DNA, the CDR3 is TGCGCCAGCAGCTTCCCTGGGGGGGATACGCAGTATTTT. Its protein is CASSFPGGDTQYF.

The chain employs TRBV19 and TRBJ1-1; the D gene is possibly TRBD1 (5 bases). The CDR3 is made up of 16 amino acids. From germline, CDR1 is LNHDA and CDR2 SQIVND (reference sequence). V shed 1 base and J shed 1 base, with 13 bases lying between them. The chain's CDR3 is CASSIGSGHQNTEAFF. CDR3 bases: TGTGCCAGTAGTATAGGGTCAGGACACCAGAACACTGAAGCTTTCTTT.

The rearrangement joins TRBV24-1 to TRBJ1-5, with no clear D. Trimming cost V 6 bases and J 0 bases, with 5 bases left between them. This CDR3 comprises 13 residues. Germline V gives CDR1 KGHDR, CDR2 SFDVKD. CDR3 coding DNA: TGTGCCACCAGTCGGGCTAGCAATCAGCCCCAGCATTTT. Its translation is CATSRASNQPQHF.

The chain employs TRBV11-2 and TRBJ1-6; D gene unclear. Per the germline V gene, CDR1 is SGHAT and CDR2 is FQNNGV. With 2 bases removed from V and 7 bases from J, the gap between germline ends came to 3 bases. This CDR3 is 12 amino acids long. CDR3 sequence: CASSLPNSPLHF. CDR3 DNA sequence: TGTGCCAGCAGCTTACCCAATTCACCCCTCCACTTT.

This clone occurred once. The chain employs TRBV20-1 and TRBJ2-1; no definite D call. CDR3 length equals 11 residues. Germline loops: CDR1 DFQATT, CDR2 SNEGSKA (reference sequence). Trimming left V 3 bases short and J 10 bases short, with 10 bases between. The CDR3 nucleotides are TGCAGTGCTAGTAAGCAGTACGAGCAGTTCTTC. Translation gives CSASKQYEQFF.

Only a few counts were recorded for this clone. The V call is TRBV10-3, the J call TRBJ2-5, with D possibly matching TRBD2 (6 bases). The CDR3 extends over 14 amino acids. The V end lost 8 bases, the J end lost 2 bases, and 15 bases lay between the germline ends. Germline values: CDR1 ENHRY, CDR2 SYGVKD. CDR3 sequence (DNA): TGTGCCATCGGGCAAGCGGGCAATCAAGAGACCCAGTACTTC. Translating gives CAIGQAGNQETQYF.

The chain carries TRBV2 and TRBJ2-5; TRBD2 matches at 7 bases. CDR3 size: 15 residues. Germline V CDR1 and CDR2: SNHLY, FYNNEI. V lost 5 bases to trimming and J lost 2 bases; unmatched junction nucleotides: 8. CDR3 sequence (DNA): TGTGCCAGCAGTAAAACGGGACTAAAACAAGAGACCCAGTACTTC. Amino acid sequence: CASSKTGLKQETQYF.

This clone appeared a few times. The V call is TRBV10-2, the J call TRBJ1-1; tentatively, D is TRBD1 (6 bases). Per the germline V gene, CDR1 is WSHSY and CDR2 is SAAADI. CDR3 length: 15 residues. V was cut by 0 bases and J by 6 bases, with 14 bases left in between. The CDR3, as DNA: TGCGCCAGCAGTGAGTCGGGCAGGGGAGTCGCTGAAGCTTTCTTT. This gives the protein CASSESGRGVAEAFF.

A word on this clone: Other DNA sequences in this sample translate to the same CDR3. This chain links TRBV2 with TRBJ1-5, with D hard to call. The V gene's germline CDR1 is SNHLY and CDR2 FYNNEI. The CDR3 runs to 13 residues. The V gene lost 8 bases and the J gene lost 2 bases, with 10 bases spanning the gap. CDR3 sequence (DNA): TGTGCCAGCGGAGGGTCCGGCAATCAGCCCCAGCATTTT. The encoded protein is CASGGSGNQPQHF. The full variable domain, in which reference TRBV2 and TRBJ1-5 provide the parts outside the CDR3, is EPEVTQTPSHQVTQMGQEVILRCVPISNHLYFYWYRQILGQKVEFLVSFYNNEISEKSEIFDDQFSVERPDGSNFTLKIRSTKLEDSAMYFCASGGSGNQPQHFGDGTRLSIL.

Concerning this clone itself: The junction departs from germline at one end; a sequencing error may be responsible. CDR3 in amino acids: CASSPRQGGGASHNEQFF. CDR3 in DNA: TGTGCCAGCTCACCAAGGCAAGGCGGGGGGGCCTCCCACAATGAGCAGTTCTTC. This chain joins TRBV18 and TRBJ2-1; TRBD2 aligns across 9 bases. Germline CDR1 KGHSH, CDR2 LQKENI. The CDR3 sequence is 18 residues long. The whole variable domain, filled in from reference TRBV18 and TRBJ2-1, reads NAGVMQNPRHLVRRRGQEARLRCSPMKGHSHVYWYRQLPEEGLKFMVYLQKENIIDESGMPKERFSAEFPKEGPSILRIQQVVRGDSAAYFCASSPRQGGGASHNEQFFGPGTRLTVL.

The chain combines TRBV5-6 with TRBJ2-3; D ambiguous. CDR1 SGHDT and CDR2 YYEEEE come from the germline V gene. This CDR3 region has 17 residues. Trimming pared 0 bases from V and 0 bases from J, leaving 14 bases between. The CDR3 is CASSLDRLLGSTDTQYF. The CDR3 DNA is TGTGCCAGCAGCTTGGATCGGCTCTTGGGGAGCACAGATACGCAGTATTTT. Complete variable domain (other parts from reference TRBV5-6 and TRBJ2-3): DAGVTQSPTHLIKTRGQQVTLRCSPKSGHDTVSWYQQALGQGPQFIFQYYEEEERQRGNFPDRFSGHQFPNYSSELNVNALLLGDSALYLCASSLDRLLGSTDTQYFGPGTRLTVL.

This chain uses TRBV7-9 with TRBJ1-4, with no clear D. CDR1 and CDR2 from the germline V gene are SEHNR and FQNEAQ (reference sequence). CDR3 size: 15 residues. Between the trimmed V and J ends, which lost 0 bases and 3 bases, there was a span of 8 bases. CDR3: CASSLASLSNEKLFF. CDR3 nucleotides: TGTGCCAGCAGCTTAGCGTCCCTATCTAATGAAAAACTGTTTTTT.

The chain is built from TRBV7-3 and TRBJ2-7; 14 positions match TRBD2. V trimming: 5 bases; J trimming: 2 bases; junction bases outside the gene matches: 5. Germline loops: CDR1 SGHTA, CDR2 FQGTGA. CDR3 size: 16 residues. CDR3 sequence reads: CASSPGGLAGAYEQYF. In nucleotides, the CDR3 is TGTGCCAGCAGCCCTGGGGGACTAGCGGGGGCCTACGAGCAGTACTTC. The whole variable domain, remainder taken from reference TRBV7-3 and TRBJ2-7, is GAGVSQTPSNKVTEKGKYVELRCDPISGHTALYWYRQSLGQGPEFLIYFQGTGAADDSGLPNDRFFAVRPEGSVSTLKIQRTERGDSAVYLCASSPGGLAGAYEQYFGPGTRLTVT.

The rearrangement uses TRBV29-1 and TRBJ1-1, with a weak D call TRBD1 (5 bases). CDR1 SQVTM and CDR2 ANQGSEA come from the germline V gene. This CDR3 region has 11 residues. V gave up 2 bases and J gave up 4 bases, with 5 bases separating them. CDR3 residues: CSVEQGTEAFF. DNA for the CDR3: TGCAGCGTTGAACAGGGCACTGAAGCTTTCTTT.

The chain joins TRBV4-1 to TRBJ2-3, with 13 bases matching TRBD2. This CDR3 has 16 residues. V lost 0 bases and J lost 7; bases outside the gene matches: 4. Germline V gene data show CDR1 as MGHRA and CDR2 as YSYEKL. This chain's CDR3 is CASSQEGTSGTNTQYF. CDR3 DNA: TGCGCCAGCAGCCAAGAAGGGACTAGCGGGACTAATACGCAGTATTTT.

The chain employs TRBV5-4 and TRBJ2-5; TRBD2 matches 10 bases. This CDR3 contains 15 residues. V lost 2 bases and J lost 4; bases outside the gene matches: 5. The V gene's germline CDR1 is SGHNT and CDR2 YYREEE (reference sequence). CDR3 coding DNA: TGTGCCAGCAGCTTAGATCTAGCGGGGGTAGAGACCCAGTACTTC. It specifies CASSLDLAGVETQYF.

CDR3 region: CASSLDPILYGYTF. The CDR3 nucleotides are TGCGCCAGCAGCTTGGATCCCATCTTATATGGCTACACCTTC. The rearrangement joins TRBV5-1 to TRBJ1-2; unclear D gene. Looked up from germline, CDR1 is SGHRS and CDR2 is YFSETQ. The CDR3 is 14 amino acids. Trimming shortened V by 0 bases and J by 5 bases, and 11 bases separated the two germline ends.

V is TRBV5-1 and J is TRBJ2-1; no firm D call. This CDR3 has 11 amino acids. Trimming shortened V by 4 bases and J by 7 bases, and 6 bases separated the two germline ends. The germline CDR1 and CDR2 sequences are SGHRS and YFSETQ. The DNA of the CDR3 is TGCGCCAGCAGCCTAAAGAATGAGCAGTTCTTC. As protein: CASSLKNEQFF.